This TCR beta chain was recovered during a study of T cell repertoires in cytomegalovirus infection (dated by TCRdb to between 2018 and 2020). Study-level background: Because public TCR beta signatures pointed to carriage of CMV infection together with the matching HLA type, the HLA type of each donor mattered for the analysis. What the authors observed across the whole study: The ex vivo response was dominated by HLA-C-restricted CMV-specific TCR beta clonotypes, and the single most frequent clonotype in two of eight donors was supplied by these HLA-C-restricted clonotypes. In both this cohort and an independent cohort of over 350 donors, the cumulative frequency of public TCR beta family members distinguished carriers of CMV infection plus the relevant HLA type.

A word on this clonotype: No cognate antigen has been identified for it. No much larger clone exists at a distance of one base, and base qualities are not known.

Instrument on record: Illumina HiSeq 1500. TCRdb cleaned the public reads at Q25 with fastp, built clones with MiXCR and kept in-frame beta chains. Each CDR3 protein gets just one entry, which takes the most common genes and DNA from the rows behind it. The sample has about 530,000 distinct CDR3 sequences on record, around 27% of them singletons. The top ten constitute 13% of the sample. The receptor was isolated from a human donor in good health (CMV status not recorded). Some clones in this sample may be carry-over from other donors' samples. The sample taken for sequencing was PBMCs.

CDR3 loop: CASSPDMSSYNEQFF. The bases are TGTGCCAGCAGCCCTGACATGAGCTCCTACAATGAGCAGTTCTTC. The receptor chain draws on TRBV5-6 and TRBJ2-1, with the D gene uncertain. CDR1 is given as SGHDT and CDR2 as YYEEEE, both from the germline V gene. V was cut back by 4 bases and J by 0 bases, leaving a gap of 11 bases between them. The CDR3 runs 15 residues from the cysteine to the phenylalanine. Only the CDR3 region is kept as DNA, spanning 45 bases read in frame from base 1.